The 12 T cell receptor beta chains below all came from one sample that was sequenced in a study of regulatory T cells in long-lasting Graves disease. In building TCR beta libraries, iRepertoire HTBI primers were used together with Arm-PCR of CDR3 regions. TCRdb passed the multiplex PCR reads through MiXCR, listing each CDR3 protein once. The profile shows about 320,000 distinct CDR3 sequences, 15% to 20% of them singletons. Time point noted: newly diagnosed GD, antithyroid drugs for less than 3 months. The authors made the TCR library using RNA they extracted from PBMCs. Sequenced material: peripheral blood mononuclear cells (PBMCs), taken at new diagnosis, from a patient treated with antithyroid drugs. Every receptor here comes from a female donor with Graves disease.

This clonotype was detected many times. The chain couples TRBV28 to TRBJ1-5; possibly TRBD1 for D (5 bases). Germline-derived CDR1 and CDR2 are MDHEN and SYDVKM. V shed 2 bases and J shed 0 bases, with 8 bases lying between them. The CDR3 is made up of 15 amino acids. CDR3 coding DNA: TGTGCCAGCAGTTTACCGGGGGTTAGCAATCAGCCCCAGCATTTT. This encodes CASSLPGVSNQPQHF.

This clonotype was recorded at least ten times. The chain employs TRBV6-1 and TRBJ2-7, with TRBD2 matching over 10 bases. The CDR3 length is 13 residues. J gave up 3 bases and V 8 bases, and 4 bases lay outside the gene matches. Germline V gene sequence: CDR1 MNHNS, CDR2 SASEGT. The CDR3 loop is CASHPSGSYEQYF. CDR3 bases: TGTGCCAGCCATCCTAGCGGGAGCTACGAGCAGTACTTC.

Of note for this clonotype: It is likely a read error: a sequence one base away is far more abundant. This chain uses TRBV29-1 with TRBJ2-1; TRBD2 aligns across 12 bases. This CDR3 has 13 residues. The trim removed 7 bases at V and 10 bases at J, leaving 8 bases unmatched. Germline CDR1 SQVTM, CDR2 ANQGSEA. CDR3: CSGRTSGAREQFF. The CDR3 DNA is TGCAGCGGGAGGACTAGCGGGGCCCGGGAGCAGTTCTTC.

This chain links TRBV12-3 or TRBV12-4 with TRBJ1-2; 7 bases line up with TRBD1. The CDR3 is 14 amino acids. J gave up 4 bases and V 5 bases, and 7 bases lay outside the gene matches. CDR3 residues: CASSGGDSSYGYTF. For the CDR3, the DNA is TGTGCCAGCAGTGGTGGGGACAGCAGCTATGGCTACACCTTC.

There are a few counts of this clonotype. The V and J genes are TRBV9 and TRBJ2-7, with D perhaps matching TRBD1 (7 bases). CDR1 SGDLS and CDR2 YYNGEE come from the germline V gene. This CDR3 region has 16 residues. Between the trimmed V and J ends, which lost 0 bases and 3 bases, there was a span of 16 bases. The CDR3 DNA reads as TGTGCCAGCAGCGTAGGTAAGGACAGGACTATCTACGAGCAGTACTTC. Its translation: CASSVGKDRTIYEQYF.

This clonotype was picked up many times. The chain recombines TRBV19 with TRBJ2-1; no firm D call. CDR1 and CDR2 (germline): LNHDA, SQIVND (reference sequence). The ends were cut back, 4 bases at V and 7 bases at J, with 11 bases in the middle. The CDR3 covers 13 residues. CDR3 loop: CASSRFDTNEQFF. In DNA, the CDR3 is TGTGCCAGTAGTAGGTTTGATACAAATGAGCAGTTCTTC.

This clonotype was seen at least ten times. The V and J genes are TRBV2 and TRBJ2-7; D is unresolved. This CDR3 region has 13 residues. Trimming cost V 4 bases and J 6 bases, with 13 bases left between them. Germline lookup yields CDR1 SNHLY and CDR2 FYNNEI. The DNA of the CDR3 is TGTGCCAGCAGTGGATCCCCCTCGACCGAGCAGTACTTC. This gives the protein CASSGSPSTEQYF.

The table lists this clonotype with many counts. The V gene is TRBV28, the J gene TRBJ2-4, with 8 bases aligning to TRBD1. The CDR3 length is 18 residues. Germline values: CDR1 MDHEN, CDR2 SYDVKM. The J segment lost 6 bases and the V segment lost 1 base, leaving 14 bases of the junction unmatched. CDR3 nucleotides: TGTGCCAGCAGTTTATCGGTAGTCGTGGCAGGGGGCACAAACATTCAGTACTTC. Protein: CASSLSVVVAGGTNIQYF.

The sample holds a few counts of this clonotype. The rearrangement uses TRBV27 and TRBJ2-2; possible D gene TRBD2, 6 bases. The ends were cut back, 4 bases at V and 6 bases at J, with 12 bases in the middle. This CDR3 region has 14 residues. Germline loops: CDR1 MNHEY, CDR2 SMNVEV (reference sequence). Here the CDR3 DNA reads TGTGCCAGCAGTTCGGACTACGAGCCCGGGGAGCTGTTTTTT. Amino acid sequence: CASSSDYEPGELFF.

This clonotype was counted many times. V gene TRBV7-2 combines with J gene TRBJ2-2, with 9 positions matching TRBD1. V was clipped by 1 base and J by 4 bases; unmatched bases: 1. From germline, CDR1 is SGHTA and CDR2 FQGNSA. CDR3 length equals 15 residues. CDR3 coding DNA: TGTGCCAGCAGCTTAGACAGGGGGCCCACCGGGGAGCTGTTTTTT. Residues: CASSLDRGPTGELFF.

In its sample, this clonotype was seen a few times. Being one base from a much bigger clone, this may be a read error. J is TRBJ1-2 and V is TRBV11-3; D is undetermined. Per germline, CDR1 SGHNT and CDR2 YENEEA. CDR3 length: 13 residues. Trimming took off 5 bases at V and 4 bases at J, with 11 bases between the two ends. This CDR3 reads CASSTRGSYGYTF. CDR3 coding DNA: TGTGCCAGCAGCACCCGCGGTTCCTATGGCTACACCTTC.

This clonotype was found many times. CDR3 nucleotides: TGTGCCAGCAGTTTTGATCTCTTGGACAGGGAGAGTGAAAAACTGTTTTTT. Translation gives CASSFDLLDRESEKLFF. The rearrangement joins TRBV28 to TRBJ1-4, with 8 bases fitting TRBD1. V dropped 3 bases and J dropped 7; count of bases not matched to a gene: 13. This CDR3 has 17 residues. Germline loops: CDR1 MDHEN, CDR2 SYDVKM.